The 26 T cell receptor beta chains presented below share a single source sample, sequenced in a study of neoadjuvant nivolumab and ipilimumab in lung cancer. TCRdb's table, derived via immunoSEQ multiplex PCR, lists solely in-frame clones and lacks some. Counted here are under 50,000 clones, approximately 90% occurring once; the ten biggest clones make up 3% to 4%. This specimen consisted of blood, obtained before neoadjuvant nivolumab, alone or with ipilimumab. Receptors were obtained from an adult with non-small cell lung cancer. Some clones in this sample may be carry-over from other donors' samples.

V usage is TRBV27 and J usage is TRBJ1-1; 10 bases fit TRBD1. The germline V gene has CDR1 MNHEY and CDR2 SMNVEV (reference sequence). The CDR3 has 15 amino acids. Unmatched junction bases numbered 4, after V lost 2 bases and J lost 4 bases. Written as DNA, the CDR3 is TGTGCCAGCAGTTTACCGGGACAGGGGTTCACTGAAGCTTTCTTT. Protein: CASSLPGQGFTEAFF.

The chain carries TRBV18 and TRBJ1-2; D unclear. V was pared by 3 bases and J by 6 bases, with 11 bases between. Germline CDR1 is KGHSH and CDR2 is LQKENI. This CDR3 is built from 13 residues. CDR3 amino acids: CASSPFVTDGYTF. Written as DNA, the CDR3 is TGTGCCAGCTCACCTTTTGTAACCGATGGCTACACCTTC. Supplemented by reference TRBV18 and TRBJ1-2, the full variable domain reads NAGVMQNPRHLVRRRGQEARLRCSPMKGHSHVYWYRQLPEEGLKFMVYLQKENIIDESGMPKERFSAEFPKEGPSILRIQQVVRGDSAAYFCASSPFVTDGYTFGSGTRLTVV.

This clone was seen only once. This sequence joins TRBV7-2 and TRBJ1-1; possible D gene TRBD1, 5 bases. The germline V and J ends were trimmed by 3 bases and 4 bases, with 12 bases remaining between them. The germline gives CDR1 SGHTA, CDR2 FQGNSA. This CDR3 spans 14 amino acids. CDR3 nucleotides: TGTGCCAGCAGCTTGGGACGGCTGGGCACTGAAGCTTTCTTT. Its protein is CASSLGRLGTEAFF.

V is TRBV6-5 and J is TRBJ1-2; no clear D. The CDR3 consists of 15 residues. Trimming shortened V by 0 bases and J by 4 bases, and 12 bases separated the two germline ends. Germline V CDR1 and CDR2: MNHEY, SVGAGI. For the CDR3, the DNA is TGTGCCAGCAGTTACTCGCCCGAGACAATCTATGGCTACACCTTC. The encoded protein is CASSYSPETIYGYTF.

The chain is built from TRBV7-3 and TRBJ1-1; no clear D gene. With 1 base removed from V and 1 base from J, the gap between germline ends came to 7 bases. Germline values: CDR1 SGHTA, CDR2 FQGTGA. The CDR3 is 14 residues long. The CDR3 reads CASSLNGRNTEAFF. Here the CDR3 DNA reads TGTGCCAGCAGCTTAAACGGCCGGAACACTGAAGCTTTCTTT. The whole variable domain, filled in from reference TRBV7-3 and TRBJ1-1, reads GAGVSQTPSNKVTEKGKYVELRCDPISGHTALYWYRQSLGQGPEFLIYFQGTGAADDSGLPNDRFFAVRPEGSVSTLKIQRTERGDSAVYLCASSLNGRNTEAFFGQGTRLTVV.

The rearrangement links TRBV6-6 to TRBJ2-7, with D possibly matching TRBD1 (7 bases). The V end was cut by 7 bases, the J end by 1 base, with 14 bases between. Germline lookup yields CDR1 MNHNY and CDR2 SVGAGI (reference sequence). There are 14 residues in the CDR3. The CDR3 sequence is CASTGDSRSYEQYF. Here the CDR3 DNA reads TGTGCCAGCACGGGGGACAGTAGATCCTACGAGCAGTACTTC.

This rearrangement joins TRBV5-6 to TRBJ2-1, with D possibly being TRBD2 (5 bases). V lost 0 bases and J 3 bases, leaving 7 bases between the germline ends. Germline values: CDR1 SGHDT, CDR2 YYEEEE. The CDR3 contains 14 residues. CDR3 sequence: CASSLGTHYNEQFF. For the CDR3, the DNA is TGTGCCAGCAGCTTGGGGACTCACTACAATGAGCAGTTCTTC.

The V and J genes are TRBV6-5 and TRBJ2-7; D is uncertain. The germline V gene has CDR1 MNHEY and CDR2 SVGAGI. The CDR3 contains 14 residues. V was shortened by 2 bases and J by 6 bases, with 14 bases between the two germline ends. This chain's CDR3 is CASSYLQTTSEQYF. The CDR3 region has the DNA TGTGCCAGCAGTTACCTGCAAACGACCTCCGAGCAGTACTTC.

The chain joins TRBV7-2 to TRBJ1-5; D gene unclear. The CDR3 has 13 residues. Between the trimmed V and J ends, which lost 2 bases and 1 base, there was a span of 3 bases. CDR1 is SGHTA, CDR2 FQGNSA, per germline. CDR3 bases: TGTGCCAGCAGCTTATGGAGCAATCAGCCCCAGCATTTT. Translated: CASSLWSNQPQHF.

The chain combines TRBV7-3 with TRBJ1-1; 9 bases fit TRBD1. V dropped 2 bases and J dropped 5; count of bases not matched to a gene: 12. Germline CDR1 and CDR2: SGHTA and FQGTGA. The CDR3 length is 17 residues. CDR3 in amino acids: CASSLFPGQGGGTEAFF. CDR3 in DNA: TGTGCCAGCAGCTTATTCCCGGGACAGGGAGGAGGGACTGAAGCTTTCTTT. Based on the CDR3 plus reference TRBV7-3 and TRBJ1-1, the full variable domain is GAGVSQTPSNKVTEKGKYVELRCDPISGHTALYWYRQSLGQGPEFLIYFQGTGAADDSGLPNDRFFAVRPEGSVSTLKIQRTERGDSAVYLCASSLFPGQGGGTEAFFGQGTRLTVV.

DNA of the CDR3: TGCGCCAGCAGCTTGTATGAGGGGCTTGGAAACACCATATATTTT. Protein product: CASSLYEGLGNTIYF. V gene TRBV5-1 combines with J gene TRBJ1-3; D perhaps matches TRBD1 (5 bases). This CDR3 is built from 15 residues. Trimming cost V 1 base and J 3 bases, with 11 bases left between them. Looked up from germline, CDR1 is SGHRS and CDR2 is YFSETQ.

This rearrangement joins TRBV29-1 to TRBJ2-5; 9 positions agree with TRBD1. Germline V gene sequence: CDR1 SQVTM, CDR2 ANQGSEA. Germline trimming cut 6 bases from V and 6 bases from J; bases unmatched to any gene: 8. CDR3 length: 13 amino acids. The CDR3 loop reads CSVATGGLQTQYF. The CDR3 DNA reads as TGCAGCGTCGCGACAGGGGGGTTGCAGACCCAGTACTTC.

This sequence joins TRBV18 and TRBJ1-5; D not certain. Germline V gene lookup returns CDR1 KGHSH and CDR2 LQKENI. The CDR3 has 16 residues. The V gene lost 2 bases and the J gene lost 0 bases, with 11 bases spanning the gap. DNA for the CDR3: TGTGCCAGCTCACCAATCCAGAAACTTAGCAATCAGCCCCAGCATTTT. Its translation is CASSPIQKLSNQPQHF.

The chain recombines TRBV11-1 with TRBJ2-2, with D perhaps matching TRBD2 (6 bases). This CDR3 has 14 amino acids. Germline V lookup: CDR1 SGHAT, CDR2 FQDESV (reference sequence). With 6 bases removed from V and 4 bases from J, the gap between germline ends came to 12 bases. The CDR3 sequence is CASRRDLPTGELFF. CDR3 DNA: TGTGCCAGCAGACGGGACTTGCCCACCGGGGAGCTGTTTTTT.

This clone has a single count. The chain is built from TRBV18 and TRBJ1-2; no definite D call. The germline gives CDR1 KGHSH, CDR2 LQKENI. Trimming took 3 bases from V and 3 from J, leaving 11 bases between them. The CDR3 spans 14 residues. Here the CDR3 reads CASSPPLKDYGYTF. CDR3 sequence (DNA): TGTGCCAGCTCACCCCCCTTGAAGGACTATGGCTACACCTTC.

CDR3 DNA: TGCGCCAGCAGCTTGGAGGTACTAAGGGGAGATACGCAGTATTTT. It yields the protein CASSLEVLRGDTQYF. J is TRBJ2-3 and V is TRBV5-1, with D perhaps TRBD1 (5 bases). The CDR3 runs to 15 residues. Germline CDR1 reads SGHRS; CDR2 reads YFSETQ. V was cut by 0 bases and J by 5 bases, with 13 bases left in between.

The CDR3 DNA sequence: TGTGCCAGCAGCCCGGGACAGGGTAAATACAATGAGCAGTTCTTC. Amino acid sequence: CASSPGQGKYNEQFF. The chain is built from TRBV7-2 and TRBJ2-1; 9 nucleotides agree with TRBD1. Germline CDR1 and CDR2: SGHTA and FQGNSA. V was clipped by 5 bases and J by 4 bases; unmatched bases: 6. The CDR3 has 15 residues.

This clone was counted once. The chain couples TRBV5-6 to TRBJ1-1; D ambiguous. Germline V gene sequence: CDR1 SGHDT, CDR2 YYEEEE. The CDR3 contains 12 residues. V gave up 4 bases and J gave up 6 bases, with 10 bases separating them. The CDR3 is CASSRPPAEAFF. CDR3 nucleotide sequence: TGTGCCAGCAGCCGGCCCCCCGCTGAAGCTTTCTTT.

The rearrangement joins TRBV5-1 to TRBJ1-4; 7 nucleotides align to TRBD1. In germline, CDR1 is SGHRS, CDR2 YFSETQ. The CDR3 is 15 residues long. Trimming took 2 bases from V and 0 from J; bases not matched to a gene: 1. The CDR3 loop is CASSLTGATNEKLFF. Written as DNA, the CDR3 is TGCGCCAGCAGCTTAACAGGGGCAACTAATGAAAAACTGTTTTTT.

The chain links TRBV11-2 to TRBJ2-7, with a possible D match to TRBD1 (6 bases). With 2 bases removed from V and 2 bases from J, the gap between germline ends came to 13 bases. Germline loops: CDR1 SGHAT, CDR2 FQNNGV. This CDR3 spans 15 amino acids. The CDR3 coding sequence is TGTGCCAGCAGCTTAAACCGGGACACCGCCTACGAGCAGTACTTC. Its translation: CASSLNRDTAYEQYF.

The chain links TRBV30 to TRBJ1-4, with D perhaps matching TRBD1 (5 bases). The germline CDR1 and CDR2 sequences are GTSNPN and SVGIG (reference sequence). Trimming cost V 0 bases and J 8 bases, with 13 bases left between them. CDR3 length: 14 residues. The CDR3 coding sequence is TGTGCCTGGAGTGTAGGAGGGGCAGGGGAAAAACTGTTTTTT. Encoded protein: CAWSVGGAGEKLFF.

The rearrangement joins TRBV2 to TRBJ1-2; 7 bases are a match to TRBD1. The germline V gene has CDR1 SNHLY and CDR2 FYNNEI. This CDR3 spans 15 amino acids. With 3 bases clipped from V and 4 bases from J, the junction kept 8 bases outside the gene matches. CDR3 protein: CASSEFPGQSYGYTF. The CDR3, as DNA: TGTGCCAGCAGTGAGTTTCCGGGACAGAGCTATGGCTACACCTTC. The whole variable domain, remainder taken from reference TRBV2 and TRBJ1-2, is EPEVTQTPSHQVTQMGQEVILRCVPISNHLYFYWYRQILGQKVEFLVSFYNNEISEKSEIFDDQFSVERPDGSNFTLKIRSTKLEDSAMYFCASSEFPGQSYGYTFGSGTRLTVV.

CDR3 sequence (DNA): TGTGCCAGCAGCCCGGGACAGAGCTCCTACAATGAGCAGTTCTTC. Its translation is CASSPGQSSYNEQFF. The V call is TRBV11-2, the J call TRBJ2-1, with 7 bases aligning to TRBD1. The CDR3 is 15 amino acids. V was pared by 5 bases and J by 0 bases, with 4 bases of the junction left unmatched. Germline CDR1 SGHAT, CDR2 FQNNGV. The complete variable domain, with remaining parts taken from reference TRBV11-2 and TRBJ2-1, reads EAGVAQSPRYKIIEKRQSVAFWCNPISGHATLYWYQQILGQGPKLLIQFQNNGVVDDSQLPKDRFSAERLKGVDSTLKIQPAKLEDSAVYLCASSPGQSSYNEQFFGPGTRLTVL.

The V call is TRBV5-1, the J call TRBJ2-1, with 11 bases matching TRBD2. The CDR3 sequence is 17 residues long. The ends lost 3 bases at V and 8 bases at J; junction bases unmatched: 13. Germline V gene sequence: CDR1 SGHRS, CDR2 YFSETQ. Here the CDR3 DNA reads TGCGCCAGCAGCTCCGGGACTAGCGGTCCCTCGGGTCATGAGCAGTTCTTC. Its protein product is CASSSGTSGPSGHEQFF.

The genes are TRBV5-6 and TRBJ1-5; 10 bases agree with TRBD1. The germline gives CDR1 SGHDT, CDR2 YYEEEE. The CDR3 contains 13 residues. V dropped 4 bases and J dropped 12; count of bases not matched to a gene: 7. CDR3 sequence reads: CASSAGQGRLQHF. Here the CDR3 DNA reads TGTGCCAGCAGCGCGGGACAGGGGAGACTCCAGCATTTT. Full variable domain (outside the CDR3, taken from reference TRBV5-6 and TRBJ1-5): DAGVTQSPTHLIKTRGQQVTLRCSPKSGHDTVSWYQQALGQGPQFIFQYYEEEERQRGNFPDRFSGHQFPNYSSELNVNALLLGDSALYLCASSAGQGRLQHFGDGTRLSIL.

This chain uses TRBV5-1 with TRBJ1-4, with a weak D call TRBD1 (5 bases). Trimming took 5 bases from V and 3 from J, leaving 14 bases between them. CDR3 length: 15 amino acids. Germline V gene sequence: CDR1 SGHRS, CDR2 YFSETQ. The CDR3 DNA is TGCGCCAGCAGGACCGAGTGGGGGGCTAATGAAAAACTGTTTTTT. This gives the protein CASRTEWGANEKLFF.